Listed below are T cell receptor beta chains from one sample, sequenced in a study of T cells in Graves' hyperthyroidism and ophthalmopathy. TCRdb independently ran MiXCR on the multiplex PCR reads; one entry per CDR3 protein. The table includes 450,000 to 650,000 distinct CDR3 sequences, less than 25% detected once. The sequenced material came from blood. The receptor source for this set is a man aged 18 to 35 with Graves' hyperthyroidism. CDR3s include the opening cysteine and the closing phenylalanine or tryptophan. The D gene is left open where the match is weak.

D gene	J gene	V gene	CDR3 protein
-	TRBJ1-1	TRBV6-1	CASSGRWTVKAFF
-	TRBJ1-1	TRBV7-9	CASSSGFLEAFF
TRBD1	TRBJ1-1	TRBV18	CASFKGAMNTEAFF
-	TRBJ1-6	TRBV7-9	CASSTDIGNSPLHF
-	TRBJ1-2	TRBV10-3	CAISEGLGQGDGYTF
-	TRBJ1-1	TRBV12-3/TRBV12-4	CASIPTGGGRTEAFF
-	TRBJ1-2	TRBV24-1	CATSDPNSYGYTF
-	TRBJ1-5	TRBV12-3/TRBV12-4	CASSFKFATDNQPQHF
TRBD1	TRBJ2-7	TRBV20-1	CSARDSWTGPYEQYF
-	TRBJ1-1	TRBV18	CASSPLGLMNTEAFF
-	TRBJ1-1	TRBV7-2	CASSLYPGGGMDTEAFF
-	TRBJ2-2	TRBV12-3/TRBV12-4	CASFPWVQGRAGELFF
-	TRBJ2-5	TRBV12-3/TRBV12-4	CASSLGTQETQYF